A single sample is the source of the 23 T cell receptor beta chains below, sequenced in a study of blood T cell repertoires in COVID-19. Using immunoSEQ multiplex PCR, the repertoire was profiled, and TCRdb retains in-frame clones only, with some absent. The table has 220,000 or so clones, about 80% seen once; the top ten hold about 1.3%. What was sequenced was PBMCs or T cells enriched from blood (not recorded which). All receptors derive from a woman aged 40 to 49 with acute COVID-19.

J is TRBJ1-2 and V is TRBV6-5; D is ambiguous. V shed 2 bases and J shed 3 bases, with 10 bases lying between them. The germline V gene encodes CDR1 MNHEY and CDR2 SVGAGI. This CDR3 is 14 amino acids long. CDR3 protein: CASSYGQVDYGYTF. As DNA, the CDR3 is TGTGCCAGCAGTTACGGGCAGGTCGACTATGGCTACACCTTC.

The DNA for the CDR3 is TGTGCCAGCAGCCAGGGGTCAGGGGGCTGGAATTCACCCCTCCACTTT. It codes for CASSQGSGGWNSPLHF. This sequence joins TRBV3-1 (or the pseudogene TRBV3-2) and TRBJ1-6; 8 nucleotides match TRBD1. V lost 3 bases and J lost 7; bases outside the gene matches: 8. There are 16 residues in the CDR3. Germline loops: CDR1 LGHDT, CDR2 YNNKEL (reference sequence).

This rearrangement joins TRBV27 to TRBJ1-5; no definite D call. CDR1 and CDR2 from the germline V gene are MNHEY and SMNVEV (reference sequence). CDR3 length: 16 amino acids. V was cut by 3 bases and J by 0 bases, with 12 bases left in between. CDR3 sequence (DNA): TGTGCCAGCAGTTTGGGTTTCGGGGTTAGCAATCAGCCCCAGCATTTT. The encoded protein is CASSLGFGVSNQPQHF.

V and J are TRBV5-1 and TRBJ2-7; 7 nucleotides align to TRBD2. The CDR3 runs 16 residues. The germline V gene has CDR1 SGHRS and CDR2 YFSETQ. J gave up 0 bases and V 3 bases, and 9 bases lay outside the gene matches. CDR3 coding DNA: TGCGCCAGCAGCTCTTCTAGCGGAGGGGTCTCCTACGAGCAGTACTTC. As protein: CASSSSSGGVSYEQYF.

The chain joins TRBV20-1 to TRBJ2-7; 10 bases map to TRBD2. Germline V lookup: CDR1 DFQATT, CDR2 SNEGSKA (reference sequence). With V trimmed by 3 bases and J by 1 base, 3 bases remained unmatched. CDR3 length: 14 amino acids. The CDR3 nucleotides are TGCAGTGCTAGTGCTAGCGGGAGATCCTACGAGCAGTACTTC. Translation: CSASASGRSYEQYF.

CDR3 loop: CAISWTSGIGNEQFF. In DNA, the CDR3 is TGTGCCATCAGTTGGACTAGCGGGATTGGGAATGAGCAGTTCTTC. The genes are TRBV10-3 and TRBJ2-1; TRBD2 aligns across 12 bases. This CDR3 region has 15 residues. Germline V lookup: CDR1 ENHRY, CDR2 SYGVKD. The V gene end was trimmed by 5 bases and the J gene end by 7 bases; junction bases not matched to a gene: 6.

The genes are TRBV27 and TRBJ2-2; 11 positions agree with TRBD2. The CDR3 length is 17 residues. The germline CDR1 and CDR2 sequences are MNHEY and SMNVEV (reference sequence). Trimming at V came to 6 bases and at J to 2 bases, leaving 8 bases not matched to a gene. The CDR3 protein is CASSRYGTSGNTGELFF. CDR3 in DNA: TGTGCCAGCAGCCGCTACGGGACTAGCGGAAACACCGGGGAGCTGTTTTTT.

The chain combines TRBV9 with TRBJ2-3; 7 bases are shared with TRBD2. The CDR3 spans 15 residues. Looked up from germline, CDR1 is SGDLS and CDR2 is YYNGEE. V gave up 2 bases and J gave up 2 bases; unmatched junction bases: 5. The CDR3 DNA reads as TGTGCCAGCAGCGTTGGGACTATTATCACAGATACGCAGTATTTT. Its translation is CASSVGTIITDTQYF.

The chain couples TRBV19 to TRBJ2-7, with D perhaps matching TRBD2 (6 bases). The CDR3 is 15 amino acids. Germline V gives CDR1 LNHDA, CDR2 SQIVND (reference sequence). Trimming pared 3 bases from V and 2 bases from J, leaving 14 bases between. The CDR3 DNA is TGTGCCAGTAGTATCTTAGCTAGCGATGCCTACGAGCAGTACTTC. Its translation: CASSILASDAYEQYF. Complete variable domain (other parts from reference TRBV19 and TRBJ2-7): DGGITQSPKYLFRKEGQNVTLSCEQNLNHDAMYWYRQDPGQGLRLIYYSQIVNDFQKGDIAEGYSVSREKKESFPLTVTSAQKNPTAFYLCASSILASDAYEQYFGPGTRLTVT.

The V gene is TRBV30, the J gene TRBJ1-1, with a weak D call TRBD1 (6 bases). The ends were cut back, 5 bases at V and 4 bases at J, with 14 bases in the middle. Per germline, CDR1 GTSNPN and CDR2 SVGIG (reference sequence). There are 13 residues in the CDR3. CDR3 loop: CAWSRGGGTEAFF. The CDR3 bases are TGTGCCTGGTCGAGGGGAGGGGGCACTGAAGCTTTCTTT. The whole variable domain, filled in from reference TRBV30 and TRBJ1-1, reads SQTIHQWPATLVQPVGSPLSLECTVEGTSNPNLYWYRQAAGRGLQLLFYSVGIGQISSEVPQNLSASRPQDRQFILSSKKLLLSDSGFYLCAWSRGGGTEAFFGQGTRLTVV.

J is TRBJ1-1 and V is TRBV11-2; D ambiguous. Germline loops: CDR1 SGHAT, CDR2 FQNNGV. V was pared by 3 bases and J by 6 bases, with 14 bases between. The CDR3 runs 14 residues. CDR3 bases: TGTGCCAGCAGCTTCTCTACAGCACCATCTGAAGCTTTCTTT. Its translation: CASSFSTAPSEAFF.

V gene TRBV6-5 combines with J gene TRBJ2-2; weak D call: TRBD2 (6 bases). This CDR3 region has 12 residues. Germline values: CDR1 MNHEY, CDR2 SVGAGI. Trimming stripped 9 bases from V and 8 bases from J, with 13 bases between. The CDR3: CASGRKQGELFF. DNA for the CDR3: TGTGCCAGTGGGAGGAAACAGGGGGAGCTGTTTTTT.

This sequence joins TRBV28 and TRBJ2-1, with 14 nucleotides matching TRBD2. Germline V lookup: CDR1 MDHEN, CDR2 SYDVKM. The CDR3 consists of 19 residues. The V segment lost 6 bases and the J segment 1 base; nucleotides outside the gene matches: 11. Here the CDR3 reads CASSIFGTSGRGSYNEQFF. The DNA for the CDR3 is TGTGCCAGCAGCATTTTCGGGACTAGCGGGAGAGGATCCTACAATGAGCAGTTCTTC.

This clone was seen just once. This chain joins TRBV2 and TRBJ2-1; D unresolved. Germline V lookup: CDR1 SNHLY, CDR2 FYNNEI. CDR3 length: 13 residues. The V gene lost 3 bases and the J gene lost 2 bases, with 5 bases spanning the gap. CDR3 protein: CASSESAYNEQFF. The CDR3, as DNA: TGTGCCAGCAGTGAGTCAGCCTACAATGAGCAGTTCTTC.

This chain connects TRBV7-2 to TRBJ1-5, with D possibly matching TRBD1 (5 bases). The germline gives CDR1 SGHTA, CDR2 FQGNSA. The germline V and J ends were trimmed by 6 bases and 3 bases, with 15 bases remaining between them. This CDR3 has 15 residues. CDR3: CASSPDSASNQPQHF. The CDR3 nucleotides read TGTGCCAGCAGTCCCGACAGTGCATCCAATCAGCCCCAGCATTTT.

This clone was detected only a few times. This chain connects TRBV10-1 to TRBJ1-1, with TRBD1 as a possible D gene (5 bases). The germline V gene has CDR1 WNHNN and CDR2 SYGVQD (reference sequence). Trimming cost V 6 bases and J 4 bases, with 6 bases left between them. The CDR3 is 11 residues long. The CDR3 DNA reads TGCGCCAGCAGGGGGCCCACTGAAGCTTTCTTT. This gives the protein CASRGPTEAFF.

This chain links TRBV5-8 with TRBJ1-2; 7 nucleotides align to TRBD1. The CDR3 loop spans 14 amino acids. The germline gives CDR1 SGHTS, CDR2 YDEGEE. The V gene end was trimmed by 6 bases and the J gene end by 8 bases; junction bases not matched to a gene: 13. The CDR3 protein is CASTRGQRAEGYTF. CDR3 nucleotide sequence: TGTGCCAGCACCCGGGGACAGCGGGCAGAAGGCTACACCTTC.

The count of this clone is one. The rearrangement uses TRBV5-1 and TRBJ1-2, with 10 bases identical to TRBD1. V lost 4 bases, J lost 8 bases, and 5 bases stayed unmatched. CDR1 and CDR2 (germline): SGHRS, YFSETQ. The CDR3 spans 13 residues. The CDR3 DNA reads as TGCGCCAGCAGCATGGGGACAGGGGAAGGCTACACCTTC. Translating it yields CASSMGTGEGYTF.

This chain connects TRBV7-9 to TRBJ1-4; no firm D call. The CDR3 is made up of 13 amino acids. The germline V and J ends were trimmed by 5 bases and 5 bases, with 9 bases remaining between them. Per germline, CDR1 SEHNR and CDR2 FQNEAQ (reference sequence). The CDR3 loop is CASSVEANEKLFF. The CDR3 coding sequence is TGTGCCAGCAGCGTGGAGGCGAATGAAAAACTGTTTTTT.

V usage is TRBV12-3 or TRBV12-4 and J usage is TRBJ1-2; D gene ambiguous. This CDR3 contains 11 residues. Trimming stripped 8 bases from V and 6 bases from J, with 10 bases between. In nucleotides, the CDR3 is TGTGCCAGCCTGGTGGCAGATGGCTACACCTTC. It translates to CASLVADGYTF.

The V call is TRBV7-9, the J call TRBJ2-3, with D maybe TRBD2 (7 bases). The CDR3 consists of 13 residues. Germline-derived CDR1 and CDR2 are SEHNR and FQNEAQ (reference sequence). The V gene lost 7 bases and the J gene lost 8 bases, with 16 bases spanning the gap. The CDR3 region has the DNA TGTGCCAGCACCCTAGGGGGGGACGGTACGCAGTATTTT. Protein: CASTLGGDGTQYF.

This clone has a single count. The V gene is TRBV5-1, the J gene TRBJ1-1, with TRBD1 matching 9 bases. V shed 3 bases and J 11 bases; nucleotides not matched to a gene: 11. CDR1 is SGHRS, CDR2 YFSETQ, per germline. This CDR3 is built from 14 residues. DNA of the CDR3: TGCGCCAGCAGCTCAGGACAGGGGCCTGGGGGGGCTTTCTTT. Protein product: CASSSGQGPGGAFF.

V is TRBV6-5 and J is TRBJ1-1; possible D gene TRBD1, 6 bases. The CDR3 is 11 amino acids. Germline V CDR1 and CDR2: MNHEY, SVGAGI. Trimming took 5 bases from V and 11 from J, leaving 12 bases between them. The CDR3 region has the DNA TGTGCCAGCAGTCACGACAGGAGGGCTTTCTTT. It encodes CASSHDRRAFF.